This T cell receptor (beta chain) was recorded in a study of blood T cells in healthy people across ages. Study-wide points: Diversity of TCR beta per million T cells declined in a roughly linear way with age.

Trimming pared 0 bases from V and 1 base from J, leaving 16 bases between. The CDR3 contains 18 residues. This clonotype was observed a handful of times. Its antigen is undetermined. Alongside a J-beta primer mix, a sample-barcoded 5' primer served in a second PCR lasting roughly 7 to 11 cycles. Researchers report that a template-switch adaptor with 12 random nucleotides tagged each cDNA molecule. TCRdb redid the calling of the 5' RACE reads with MiXCR, one entry per CDR3 protein. The data show 1.5 million to 2 million distinct CDR3 sequences, less than 50% seen once. The chain is built from TRBV23-1 and TRBJ2-1; a possible D gene is TRBD2 (5 bases). TRBV23-1 is known as an ORF, though its function is uncertain. The sequence was collected from a woman in her 40s in good health. Sequencing was performed on blood. The CDR3 loop reads CASSQSLPGVLSYNEQFF. In DNA form, the CDR3 reads TGCGCCAGCAGTCAATCCCTCCCCGGGGTGTTATCCTACAATGAGCAGTTCTTC.